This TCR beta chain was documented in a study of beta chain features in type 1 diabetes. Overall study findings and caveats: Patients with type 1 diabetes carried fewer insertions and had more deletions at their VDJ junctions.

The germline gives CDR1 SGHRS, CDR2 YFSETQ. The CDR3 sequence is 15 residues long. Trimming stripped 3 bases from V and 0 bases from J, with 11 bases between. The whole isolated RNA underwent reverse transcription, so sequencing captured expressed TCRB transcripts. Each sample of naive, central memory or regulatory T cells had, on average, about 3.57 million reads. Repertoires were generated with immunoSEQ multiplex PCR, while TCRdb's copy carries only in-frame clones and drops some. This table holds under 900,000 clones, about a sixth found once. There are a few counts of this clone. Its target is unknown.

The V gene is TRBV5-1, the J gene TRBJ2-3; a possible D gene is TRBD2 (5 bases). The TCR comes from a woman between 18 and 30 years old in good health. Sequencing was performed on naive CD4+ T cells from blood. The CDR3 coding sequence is TGCGCCAGCAGCTCTTCGGGGATAAGCACAGATACGCAGTATTTT. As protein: CASSSSGISTDTQYF.